Following are 23 T cell receptor beta chains from one sample sequenced in a study of shared clonotypes between healthy human individuals. The table came from immunoSEQ multiplex PCR; TCRdb's copy has only in-frame clones and leaves some out. This sample carries approximately 2.4 million clones, 90% to 97% of them seen once, and the ten largest clones take roughly 0.13%. Source material: naive CD4+ T cells sorted from blood. The subset denotes: CD45RA+ positively selected. The receptors were sampled from a man aged 18-30 years in good health.

The rearrangement joins TRBV5-1 to TRBJ2-1, with 8 bases matching TRBD2. Germline CDR1 is SGHRS and CDR2 is YFSETQ. The V and J ends lost 0 bases and 0 bases, in that order; junction bases with no gene match: 8. The CDR3 covers 18 residues. CDR3 in DNA: TGCGCCAGCAGCTTGGACTTAGCGGGGTCGAGCTCCTACAATGAGCAGTTCTTC. Protein sequence: CASSLDLAGSSSYNEQFF. The whole variable domain, filled in from reference TRBV5-1 and TRBJ2-1, reads KAGVTQTPRYLIKTRGQQVTLSCSPISGHRSVSWYQQTPGQGLQFLFEYFSETQRNKGNFPGRFSGRQFSNSRSEMNVSTLELGDSALYLCASSLDLAGSSSYNEQFFGPGTRLTVL.

The J gene is TRBJ2-7, the V gene TRBV28; tentatively, D is TRBD1 (5 bases). Trimming shortened V by 4 bases and J by 1 base, and 14 bases separated the two germline ends. The germline V gene encodes CDR1 MDHEN and CDR2 SYDVKM. This CDR3 spans 15 amino acids. The CDR3 spells CASSSPTAGSYEQYF. CDR3 sequence (DNA): TGTGCCAGCAGTTCTCCTACAGCAGGGTCCTACGAGCAGTACTTC.

CDR3 in amino acids: CASSQDTGLNTIYF. CDR3 nucleotide sequence: TGCGCCAGCAGCCAAGATACGGGTTTAAACACCATATATTTT. The gene calls are TRBV4-3 and TRBJ1-3; D is undetermined. Trimming shortened V by 0 bases and J by 6 bases, and 9 bases separated the two germline ends. This CDR3 has 14 residues. The germline CDR1 and CDR2 sequences are LGHNA and YSLEER.

The J gene is TRBJ2-7, the V gene TRBV18; maybe TRBD1 (5 bases). The CDR3 totals 11 residues. Germline V lookup: CDR1 KGHSH, CDR2 LQKENI. Trimming pared 3 bases from V and 6 bases from J, leaving 6 bases between. This chain's CDR3 is CASSPDTEQYF. The CDR3 nucleotides are TGTGCCAGCTCACCGGACACCGAGCAGTACTTC.

The chain joins TRBV5-1 to TRBJ2-3, with 8 nucleotides matching TRBD2. This CDR3 spans 16 amino acids. V shed 4 bases, J shed 0 bases, and the junction held 7 bases outside the gene matches. Germline V gives CDR1 SGHRS, CDR2 YFSETQ. CDR3: CASSEYGLASTDTQYF. The DNA of the CDR3 is TGCGCCAGCAGCGAATATGGACTAGCTAGCACAGATACGCAGTATTTT.

The rearrangement joins TRBV18 to TRBJ1-1; D is ambiguous. This CDR3 contains 17 residues. V lost 0 bases and J 4 bases, leaving 18 bases between the germline ends. The germline V gene encodes CDR1 KGHSH and CDR2 LQKENI. CDR3 sequence: CASSPPGTAAVSTEAFF. The CDR3 DNA sequence: TGTGCCAGCTCACCACCAGGAACCGCGGCTGTGAGCACTGAAGCTTTCTTT.

The chain combines TRBV7-9 with TRBJ1-5; D might be TRBD1 (5 bases). The CDR3 runs 13 residues. Germline V gene data show CDR1 as SEHNR and CDR2 as FQNEAQ (reference sequence). V was shortened by 4 bases and J by 11 bases, with 15 bases between the two germline ends. CDR3 DNA sequence: TGTGCCAGCAGCTCAAAAGGAATAGGGGCCCAGCATTTT. Its translation is CASSSKGIGAQHF. Full variable domain (rest looked up from reference TRBV7-9 and TRBJ1-5): DTGVSQNPRHKITKRGQNVTFRCDPISEHNRLYWYRQTLGQGPEFLTYFQNEAQLEKSRLLSDRFSAERPKGSFSTLEIQRTEQGDSAMYLCASSSKGIGAQHFGDGTRLSIL.

The V gene is TRBV10-3, the J gene TRBJ2-7, with 11 nucleotides matching TRBD2. In germline, CDR1 is ENHRY, CDR2 SYGVKD. V lost 5 bases and J lost 2; bases outside the gene matches: 5. CDR3 length: 15 amino acids. The CDR3 nucleotides read TGTGCCATCAGTCTCATAGCGGGGGGGCCCTACGAGCAGTACTTC. As protein: CAISLIAGGPYEQYF.

On this clone itself: This CDR3 is also generated by other DNA sequences in the sample. The rearrangement links TRBV7-6 to TRBJ2-7; 7 bases map to TRBD1. The CDR3 sequence is 14 residues long. CDR1 is SGHVS and CDR2 is FNYEAQ in the germline V gene. With V trimmed by 1 base and J by 3 bases, 3 bases remained unmatched. CDR3 bases: TGTGCCAGCAGCTTAGGACAGGGCCTCTACGAGCAGTACTTC. It encodes CASSLGQGLYEQYF.

The chain carries TRBV11-2 and TRBJ2-1; D call uncertain. Per the germline V gene, CDR1 is SGHAT and CDR2 is FQNNGV. The CDR3 spans 16 residues. Trimming cost V 5 bases and J 0 bases, with 14 bases left between them. DNA for the CDR3: TGTGCCAGCAGCCCCCCGCTCCTAAGCTCCTACAATGAGCAGTTCTTC. This codes for CASSPPLLSSYNEQFF.

The CDR3, as DNA: TGTGCCAGCAGTCCAGGGGAAGGGAACACTGAAGCTTTCTTT. Protein: CASSPGEGNTEAFF. V gene TRBV6-5 combines with J gene TRBJ1-1, with D perhaps matching TRBD1 (6 bases). This CDR3 has 14 residues. CDR1 MNHEY and CDR2 SVGAGI come from the germline V gene. The V end was cut by 5 bases, the J end by 1 base, with 11 bases between.

The chain uses TRBV6-4 and TRBJ2-1; tentative D call: TRBD2 (5 bases). V was trimmed by 4 bases and J by 0 bases, leaving 10 bases between them. Looked up from germline, CDR1 is MRHNA and CDR2 is SNTAGT. The length of the CDR3 is 15 residues. The CDR3 region is CASSVESGSYNEQFF. CDR3 sequence (DNA): TGTGCCAGCAGTGTGGAAAGCGGCTCCTACAATGAGCAGTTCTTC.

V gene TRBV6-5 combines with J gene TRBJ1-2, with TRBD1 identical over 9 bases. This CDR3 spans 15 amino acids. The junction had 7 bases not matched to a gene; V was cut back by 2 bases and J by 6 bases. CDR1 MNHEY and CDR2 SVGAGI come from the germline V gene. CDR3 sequence: CASSYQGQGTNGYTF. For the CDR3, the DNA is TGTGCCAGCAGTTACCAGGGACAGGGAACTAATGGCTACACCTTC.

The genes are TRBV6-6 and TRBJ1-1; D unclear. Trimming cost V 2 bases and J 5 bases, with 9 bases left between them. CDR1 and CDR2 (germline): MNHNY, SVGAGI (reference sequence). This CDR3 is built from 13 residues. The CDR3 sequence is CASSYLDGTEAFF. In DNA form, the CDR3 reads TGTGCCAGCAGTTACCTGGACGGGACTGAAGCTTTCTTT.

The CDR3 region has the DNA TGTGCCAGCAGCGTAGATCTTGGTCCGGGACAGGGGTTCCACGAGCAGTACTTC. Protein sequence: CASSVDLGPGQGFHEQYF. The genes are TRBV9 and TRBJ2-7; 10 bases line up with TRBD1. Germline V CDR1 and CDR2: SGDLS, YYNGEE. V gave up 0 bases and J gave up 5 bases; unmatched junction bases: 14. The CDR3 has 18 residues.

The V gene is TRBV6-1, the J gene TRBJ2-2; 10 nucleotides agree with TRBD1. V shed 6 bases, J shed 3 bases, and the junction held 1 base outside the gene matches. From germline, CDR1 is MNHNS and CDR2 SASEGT. CDR3 length equals 14 residues. The CDR3 DNA reads TGTGCCAGCAGAGGGACAGGGGACACCGGGGAGCTGTTTTTT. Amino acids: CASRGTGDTGELFF.

The chain carries TRBV19 and TRBJ1-5, with 8 positions matching TRBD1. The germline V gene encodes CDR1 LNHDA and CDR2 SQIVND (reference sequence). This CDR3 spans 16 amino acids. The J segment lost 5 bases and the V segment lost 3 bases, leaving 9 bases of the junction unmatched. In DNA form, the CDR3 reads TGTGCCAGTAGTATCGCCGGGACAGGACAACATCAGCCCCAGCATTTT. The encoded protein is CASSIAGTGQHQPQHF.

V and J are TRBV4-3 and TRBJ2-5; TRBD2 might be the D (6 bases). The germline gives CDR1 LGHNA, CDR2 YSLEER. This CDR3 has 13 amino acids. Trimming cost V 1 base and J 7 bases, with 10 bases left between them. The CDR3 bases are TGCGCCAGCAGCCAAGTTCCGGGAGCGACCCAGTACTTC. Encoded protein: CASSQVPGATQYF.

The chain carries TRBV6-1 and TRBJ2-1; D remains unclear. The V and J ends lost 7 bases and 4 bases respectively, with 17 bases between them. Germline V gene lookup returns CDR1 MNHNS and CDR2 SASEGT. The CDR3 contains 15 residues. CDR3: CASNLTPYPYNEQFF. As DNA, the CDR3 is TGTGCCAGCAACCTGACTCCCTACCCTTACAATGAGCAGTTCTTC.

CDR3 nucleotide sequence: TGTGCCTGGAGTTTAGGGTGGGGCGGGGAGCTGTTTTTT. It translates to CAWSLGWGGELFF. This rearrangement joins TRBV30 to TRBJ2-2; D gene unclear. The V end lost 2 bases, the J end lost 7 bases, and 11 bases lay between the germline ends. This CDR3 contains 13 residues. Germline assignment: CDR1 GTSNPN and CDR2 SVGIG (reference sequence).

The chain is built from TRBV10-3 and TRBJ2-1, with D tentatively TRBD1 (6 bases). CDR1 and CDR2 (germline): ENHRY, SYGVKD. This CDR3 is built from 13 residues. V was clipped by 3 bases and J by 10 bases, with 13 bases between them. CDR3 residues: CAISEARGDEQFF. The CDR3 nucleotides are TGTGCCATCAGTGAAGCCAGGGGTGACGAGCAGTTCTTC.

The rearrangement uses TRBV6-5 and TRBJ1-4; D uncertain. Germline-derived CDR1 and CDR2 are MNHEY and SVGAGI. The CDR3 covers 14 residues. V was trimmed by 6 bases and J by 5 bases, leaving 13 bases between them. In nucleotides, the CDR3 is TGTGCCAGCAGCAACGACATTTGGAATGAAAAACTGTTTTTT. This codes for CASSNDIWNEKLFF.

The V call is TRBV6-1, the J call TRBJ1-1; D remains ambiguous. The CDR3 runs 14 residues. The V gene's germline CDR1 is MNHNS and CDR2 SASEGT. Trimming stripped 6 bases from V and 6 bases from J, with 17 bases between. The CDR3 region is CASSAKDLNAEAFF. CDR3 DNA sequence: TGTGCCAGCAGCGCTAAAGATCTAAATGCTGAAGCTTTCTTT.